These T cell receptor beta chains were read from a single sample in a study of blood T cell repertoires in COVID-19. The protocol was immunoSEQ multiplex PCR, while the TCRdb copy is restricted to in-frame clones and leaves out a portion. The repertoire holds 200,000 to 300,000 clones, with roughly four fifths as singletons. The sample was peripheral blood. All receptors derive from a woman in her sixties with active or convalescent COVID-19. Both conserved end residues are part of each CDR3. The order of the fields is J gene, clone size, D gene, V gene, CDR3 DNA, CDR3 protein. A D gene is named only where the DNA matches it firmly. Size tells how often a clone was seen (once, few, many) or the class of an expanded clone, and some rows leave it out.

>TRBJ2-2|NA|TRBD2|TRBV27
TGTGCCAGCAGTCCCCGGGGGGGACCCAACTCCGACCACACCGGGGAGCTGTTTTTT
CASSPRGGPNSDHTGELFF
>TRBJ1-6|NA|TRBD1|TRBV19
TGTGCCAGTAGCGCGGGACAGGGAAGGAGTAATTCACCCCTCCACTTT
CASSAGQGRSNSPLHF
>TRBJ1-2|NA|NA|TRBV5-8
TGTGCCAGCAGCTTGGGACACGTCTATGGCTACACCTTC
CASSLGHVYGYTF
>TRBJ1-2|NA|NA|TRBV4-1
TGCGCCAGCAGCCGAACCCTCCACATGCCTGACTTTAACTATGGCTACACCTTC
CASSRTLHMPDFNYGYTF
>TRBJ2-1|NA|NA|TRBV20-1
TGCAGTGCTAGTCAGGGCGGAAACAATGAGCAGTTCTTC
CSASQGGNNEQFF
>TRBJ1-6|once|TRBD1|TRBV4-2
TGTGCCAGCAGCCATTTGGCCTACTCCGACAGGGGCGATTCCTATAATTCACCCCTCCACTTT
CASSHLAYSDRGDSYNSPLHF
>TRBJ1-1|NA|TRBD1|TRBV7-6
TGTGCCAGCAGCTTAGCCCGGACAGGCGACACTGAAGCTTTCTTT
CASSLARTGDTEAFF
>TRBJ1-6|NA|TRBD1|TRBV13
TGTGCCAGCAGCTCGGGGGACAGGGATTCACCCCTCCACTTT
CASSSGDRDSPLHF
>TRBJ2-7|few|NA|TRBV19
TGTGCCAGTAGTATCGGCTACGAGCAGTACTTC
CASSIGYEQYF
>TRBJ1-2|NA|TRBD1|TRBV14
TGTGCCAGCAGCCCCCAGGGGGGCAGGGGCCTCTACTATGGCTACACCTTC
CASSPQGGRGLYYGYTF